These T cell receptor beta chains were read from a single sample in a study of PD-L1 blockade in urothelial cancer. Sequencing used immunoSEQ multiplex PCR; TCRdb keeps in-frame clones, though not all of them. The sample consists of about 35,000 clones, almost 85% of them appearing once. The material was PBMCs, obtained around atezolizumab (anti-PD-L1) treatment. These receptors were collected from a man in his 70s with urothelial cancer. Each CDR3 is given with its conserved first and last residue. D genes are given only for firm matches. Part of the rows lack a size; the others show once, few, many or a class for expanded clones.

>13|TRBV18|-|-|TRBJ2-3
CASSSGNTDTQYF
TGTGCCAGCTCATCAGGTAACACAGATACGCAGTATTTT
>16|TRBV11-1|-|TRBD1|TRBJ2-7
CASSLLRGQGTYEQYF
TGTGCCAGCAGCCTCCTTAGGGGACAGGGGACCTACGAGCAGTACTTC
>12|TRBV18|-|TRBD1|TRBJ2-7
CASSADRDEQYF
TGTGCCAGCTCAGCCGACAGGGACGAGCAGTACTTC
>15|TRBV5-1|-|-|TRBJ2-3
CASSLDRARADTQYF
TGCGCCAGCAGCTTGGACAGAGCCAGGGCAGATACGCAGTATTTT
>12|TRBV15|-|-|TRBJ1-1
CATSRGGLEAFF
TGTGCCACCTCTAGAGGGGGTCTTGAAGCTTTCTTT
>14|TRBV7-3|-|-|TRBJ2-1
CASSSIRGGTEQFF
TGTGCCAGCAGCTCTATCCGGGGCGGGACTGAGCAGTTCTTC
>15|TRBV9|few|-|TRBJ1-1
CASSVESEGHTEAFF
TGTGCCAGCAGCGTAGAATCGGAGGGTCACACTGAAGCTTTCTTT
>15|TRBV2|-|TRBD1|TRBJ1-6
CASRQQGADNSPLHF
TGTGCCAGCAGACAACAGGGGGCAGATAATTCACCCCTCCACTTT
>17|TRBV7-3|medium-sized|-|TRBJ2-6
CASSSETEFSGANVLTF
TGTGCCAGCAGCTCAGAGACAGAGTTCTCTGGGGCCAACGTCCTGACTTTC
>13|TRBV29-1|once|-|TRBJ2-5
CSAAGEKGGTQYF
TGCAGCGCGGCTGGGGAAAAAGGGGGGACCCAGTACTTC
>15|TRBV9|-|-|TRBJ1-1
CASSVGGQENTEAFF
TGTGCCAGCAGCGTAGGAGGGCAGGAGAACACTGAAGCTTTCTTT
>14|TRBV6-5|-|TRBD2|TRBJ2-2
CASYLREGTGELFF
TGTGCCAGCTATCTACGGGAGGGCACCGGGGAGCTGTTTTTT
>15|TRBV28|-|-|TRBJ2-7
CASRGHYSGTGEQYF
TGTGCCAGCAGAGGCCATTACAGCGGTACCGGGGAGCAGTACTTC
>13|TRBV2|-|-|TRBJ1-2
CASSEERNYGYTF
TGTGCCAGCAGTGAGGAGAGGAACTATGGCTACACCTTC
>12|TRBV28|-|-|TRBJ1-5
CASSLEGQPQHF
TGTGCCAGCAGTTTAGAGGGCCAGCCCCAGCATTTT
>13|TRBV11-1|-|-|TRBJ1-2
CASSPAGPYGYTF
TGTGCCAGCAGCCCCGCAGGGCCCTATGGCTACACCTTC
>12|TRBV28|few|TRBD1|TRBJ1-2
CASRQGDYGYTF
TGTGCCAGCAGGCAGGGGGACTATGGCTACACCTTC
>13|TRBV6-6|once|-|TRBJ1-5
CASSAGGNQPQHF
TGTGCCAGCTCCGCGGGGGGCAATCAGCCCCAGCATTTT
>12|TRBV30|-|-|TRBJ1-4
CAWSQRGGKLFF
TGTGCCTGGAGCCAGAGGGGGGGAAAACTGTTTTTT
>15|TRBV7-6|-|-|TRBJ2-3
CASSLKASGTDTQYF
TGTGCCAGCAGCTTAAAGGCTAGCGGCACAGATACGCAGTATTTT
>12|TRBV11-1|-|-|TRBJ2-7
CASSTGGYEQYF
TGTGCCAGCAGCACGGGCGGGTACGAGCAGTACTTC
>15|TRBV15|once|-|TRBJ2-3
CATSSPITVADTQYF
TGTGCCACCAGCAGCCCGATAACGGTTGCAGATACGCAGTATTTT
>15|TRBV6-5|-|TRBD1|TRBJ1-1
CASSHTGGADTEAFF
TGTGCCAGCAGTCATACAGGGGGCGCGGACACTGAAGCTTTCTTT
>15|TRBV19|-|-|TRBJ1-1
CASSIVLSGATEAFF
TGTGCCAGTAGTATAGTGTTAAGCGGGGCCACTGAAGCTTTCTTT
>16|TRBV9|-|-|TRBJ2-1
CASSQTGLGVNNEQFF
TGTGCCAGCAGCCAAACAGGGTTAGGGGTGAACAATGAGCAGTTCTTC
>12|TRBV29-1|-|-|TRBJ2-7
CSVGRTADEQYF
TGCAGCGTTGGGAGGACCGCCGACGAGCAGTACTTC
>14|TRBV30|few|-|TRBJ2-6
CAFSRDSGANVLTF
TGTGCCTTTTCCCGGGACTCTGGGGCCAACGTCCTGACTTTC
>15|TRBV18|-|-|TRBJ1-2
CASSPDTRINYGYTF
TGTGCCAGCTCACCGGACACCAGGATTAACTATGGCTACACCTTC
>17|TRBV27|once|-|TRBJ1-1
CASSLFGGVGRVTEAFF
TGTGCCAGCAGTTTATTTGGGGGGGTGGGCAGGGTCACTGAAGCTTTCTTT
>14|TRBV27|-|-|TRBJ2-5
CASSFRRGQETQYF
TGTGCCAGCAGTTTTAGAAGGGGGCAAGAGACCCAGTACTTC
>16|TRBV5-4|-|TRBD1|TRBJ1-1
CASTPKDRASSTEAFF
TGTGCCAGCACCCCAAAGGACAGGGCGTCGAGCACTGAAGCTTTCTTT
>15|TRBV5-4|-|TRBD1|TRBJ2-1
CASSLRGGNANEQFF
TGTGCCAGCAGCTTAAGAGGGGGCAACGCCAATGAGCAGTTCTTC
>15|TRBV5-1|-|TRBD1|TRBJ2-7
CASSPGTGPPVEQYF
TGCGCCAGCAGCCCCGGGACAGGTCCCCCTGTCGAGCAGTACTTC
>14|TRBV7-2|-|-|TRBJ1-2
CASSLGLDSVGYTF
TGTGCCAGCAGCTTAGGCCTTGACAGCGTGGGCTACACCTTC
>14|TRBV28|-|TRBD1|TRBJ1-6
CASRGDRGSSPLHF
TGTGCCAGCAGGGGGGACAGGGGGTCCTCACCCCTCCACTTT
>15|TRBV10-3|few|TRBD2|TRBJ2-2
CATKRLAGNTGELFF
TGTGCCACTAAGAGACTAGCGGGGAACACCGGGGAGCTGTTTTTT
>15|TRBV5-1|-|-|TRBJ1-1
CASSLVVGQNTEAFF
TGCGCCAGCAGCTTGGTTGTAGGACAGAACACTGAAGCTTTCTTT
>14|TRBV7-2|-|-|TRBJ1-6
CASSLDSPNSPLHF
TGTGCCAGCAGCTTGGACAGCCCCAATTCACCCCTCCACTTT
>16|TRBV6-6|-|TRBD2|TRBJ2-7
CASSYSKAGSSYEQYF
TGTGCCAGCAGTTACTCGAAAGCGGGGTCTTCCTACGAGCAGTACTTC
>14|TRBV10-3|-|-|TRBJ2-2
CAISESQLYGELFF
TGTGCCATCAGTGAGTCGCAGTTGTACGGGGAGCTGTTTTTT
>16|TRBV10-1|-|TRBD1|TRBJ2-2
CASRDRGSTDDGELFF
TGCGCCAGCAGGGACAGGGGGAGTACAGATGACGGGGAGCTGTTTTTT
>14|TRBV5-4|-|-|TRBJ2-3
CASSWGLSTDTQYF
TGTGCCAGCAGCTGGGGGCTGAGCACAGATACGCAGTATTTT
>16|TRBV10-3|once|TRBD1|TRBJ2-2
CATGQGLTSRTGELFF
TGTGCCACTGGACAGGGCTTAACTAGCCGCACCGGGGAGCTGTTTTTT
>15|TRBV4-2|once|-|TRBJ1-2
CASSQRARGYYGYTF
TGTGCCAGCAGCCAACGGGCCCGGGGGTATTATGGCTACACCTTC
>16|TRBV5-1|-|-|TRBJ2-3
CASSLWGEGRTDTQYF
TGCGCCAGCAGCTTGTGGGGGGAAGGTCGGACAGATACGCAGTATTTT